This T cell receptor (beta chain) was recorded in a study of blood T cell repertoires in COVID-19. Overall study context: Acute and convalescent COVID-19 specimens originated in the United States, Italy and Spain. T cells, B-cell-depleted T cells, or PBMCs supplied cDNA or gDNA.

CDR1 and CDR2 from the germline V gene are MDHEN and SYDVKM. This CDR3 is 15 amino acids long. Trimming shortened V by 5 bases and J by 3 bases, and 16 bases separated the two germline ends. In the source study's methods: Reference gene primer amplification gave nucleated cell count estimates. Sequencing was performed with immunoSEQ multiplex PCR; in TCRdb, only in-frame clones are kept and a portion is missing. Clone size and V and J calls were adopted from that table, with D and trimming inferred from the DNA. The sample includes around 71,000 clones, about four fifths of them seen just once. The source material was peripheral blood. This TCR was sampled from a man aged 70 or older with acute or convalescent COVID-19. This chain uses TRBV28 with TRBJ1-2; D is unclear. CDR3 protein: CASSVPRGKDYGYTF. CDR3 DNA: TGTGCCAGCAGTGTGCCCCGGGGTAAGGACTATGGCTACACCTTC.